This T cell receptor (beta chain) is drawn from a study of blood T cells in healthy people across ages. Comment on this clonotype: Its matching antigen is unknown.

A second PCR of roughly 7 to 11 cycles used a sample-barcoded 5' primer and a J-beta primer mix. From the 5' RACE reads, TCRdb called clonotypes with MiXCR, one entry per CDR3 protein. The sample shows fewer than 2,000,000 distinct CDR3 sequences, approximately 32% of them seen only once. This CDR3 region has 15 residues. Germline V gene lookup returns CDR1 MNHEY and CDR2 SVGEGT. V was pared by 8 bases and J by 6 bases, with 11 bases of the junction left unmatched. Overall study findings and caveats: Older age went with lower TCR beta diversity per million T cells, in a roughly linear way. Nothing was known about donor CMV status, and this possibly confounded expanded clonotype changes. Those diversity estimates obtained from one million T cells were thought to be underestimates.

This chain uses TRBV6-2 or TRBV6-3 with TRBJ2-7, with 12 bases fitting TRBD2. What was sequenced was blood. The origin of this receptor is a woman in her thirties in good health. The CDR3 protein is CASGRTSGTPGEQYF. The CDR3 DNA reads TGTGCCAGCGGCCGGACTAGCGGGACCCCTGGCGAGCAGTACTTC.